The clone carrying this TCR beta chain was observed at least ten times. Its specificity is not known. Via MiXCR, TCRdb re-called the RT-PCR reads, giving one row per CDR3 protein. The sample lists more than 700,000 distinct CDR3 sequences, less than 25% occurring once. The sample belongs to a study of response to subunit inactivated influenza vaccine. Findings and limits, study-wide: T cells newly recruited by each seasonal influenza vaccination are few, the authors suggested.

The CDR3 covers 16 residues. Germline loops: CDR1 MNHEY, CDR2 SVGEGT. The V and J ends lost 6 bases and 0 bases respectively, with 18 bases between them. This TCR was recovered from a middle-aged man who received an inactivated influenza vaccine. The sample here was PBMCs from blood, taken roughly 5 days after vaccination. The rearrangement joins TRBV6-2 or TRBV6-3 to TRBJ2-7, with D tentatively TRBD1 (6 bases). As DNA, the CDR3 is TGTGCCAGCAGCAACGGACAGCTTGCTAGCTCCTACGAGCAGTACTTC. Its protein is CASSNGQLASSYEQYF.